The entry below describes one TCR beta chain. The data were taken from a study of blood T cell repertoires in COVID-19. Overall study: Specimens from acute and convalescent COVID-19 originated in the United States, Italy and Spain.

The assay was immunoSEQ multiplex PCR, and TCRdb's table has in-frame clones only and misses some. The profile shows 220,000 or so clones, roughly 80% of them singletons. The CDR3 sequence is 14 residues long. The germline V and J ends were trimmed by 5 bases and 2 bases, with 12 bases remaining between them. CDR1 MNHEY and CDR2 SVGEGT come from the germline V gene. The chain links TRBV6-2 or TRBV6-3 to TRBJ1-1, with D possibly matching TRBD1 (5 bases). Sequenced sample: peripheral blood. The receptor comes from a woman older than 75 with COVID-19, enrolled during active disease. The CDR3 nucleotides read TGTGCCAGCAGTCGCCTGACAGAAAACACTGAAGCTTTCTTT. Protein: CASSRLTENTEAFF.